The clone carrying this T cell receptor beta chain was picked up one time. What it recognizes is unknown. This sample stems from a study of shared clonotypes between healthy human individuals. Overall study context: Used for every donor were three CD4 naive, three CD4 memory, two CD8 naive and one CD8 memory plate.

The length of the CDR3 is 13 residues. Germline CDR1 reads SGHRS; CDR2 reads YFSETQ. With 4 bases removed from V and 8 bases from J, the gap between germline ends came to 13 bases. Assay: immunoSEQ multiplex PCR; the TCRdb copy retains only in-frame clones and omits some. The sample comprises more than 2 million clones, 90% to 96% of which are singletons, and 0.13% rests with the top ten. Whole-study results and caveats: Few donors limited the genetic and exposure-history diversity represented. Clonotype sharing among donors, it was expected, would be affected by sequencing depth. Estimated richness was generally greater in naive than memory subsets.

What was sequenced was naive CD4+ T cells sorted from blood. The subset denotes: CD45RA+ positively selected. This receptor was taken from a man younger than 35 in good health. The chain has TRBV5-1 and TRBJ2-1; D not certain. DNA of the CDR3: TGCGCCAGCAGCCCCCTGAAATTGGATGAGCAGTTCTTC. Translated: CASSPLKLDEQFF.